This TCR beta chain was found in a study of response to subunit inactivated influenza vaccine. From the RT-PCR reads, TCRdb called clonotypes with MiXCR, one entry per CDR3 protein. The sample contains hundreds of thousands of distinct CDR3 sequences, approximately 15% of which appear only once. From germline, CDR1 is ENHRY and CDR2 SYGVKD. This CDR3 spans 14 amino acids. V lost 7 bases, J lost 3 bases, and 13 bases lay in between. Material: CD4+ T cells sorted from PBMCs, obtained less than 30 months after vaccination. The sequence was obtained from a man between 50 and 69 years old who received an inactivated influenza vaccine. The chain combines TRBV10-3 with TRBJ2-1; D is possibly TRBD2 (5 bases). The CDR3 spells CAIIRNSDYNEQFF. The CDR3 region has the DNA TGTGCCATCATCCGTAATAGCGACTACAATGAGCAGTTCTTC.